This TCR beta chain was sequenced during a study of a mutant IDH1 vaccine in newly diagnosed glioma. Regarding time point: baseline, week 1 (first vaccination visit). Specified treatment: pre-vaccination baseline after standard-of-care therapy. This CDR3 region has 13 residues. CDR1 and CDR2 (germline): PRHDT, FYEKMQ (reference sequence). V was cut by 7 bases and J by 0 bases, with 7 bases left in between. Generated by immunoSEQ multiplex PCR, the TCRdb table keeps only in-frame clones and is missing some. Among approximately 15,000 clones listed, about 95% were seen once. The gene calls are TRBV13 and TRBJ1-3, with a possible D match to TRBD1 (5 bases). Sequencing was performed on peripheral blood mononuclear cells (PBMCs), taken from a glioma patient treated with radiotherapy, temozolomide or both. The sequence derives from a woman under 30 with glioma. Some clones in this sample may be carry-over from other donors' samples. CDR3 nucleotides: TGTGCCAGCAAGGGGAGCTCTGGAAACACCATATATTTT. Amino acid sequence: CASKGSSGNTIYF. Full variable domain (missing parts from reference TRBV13 and TRBJ1-3): AAGVIQSPRHLIKEKRETATLKCYPIPRHDTVYWYQQGPGQDPQFLISFYEKMQSDKGSIPDRFSAQQFSDYHSELNMSSLELGDSALYFCASKGSSGNTIYFGEGSWLTVV.